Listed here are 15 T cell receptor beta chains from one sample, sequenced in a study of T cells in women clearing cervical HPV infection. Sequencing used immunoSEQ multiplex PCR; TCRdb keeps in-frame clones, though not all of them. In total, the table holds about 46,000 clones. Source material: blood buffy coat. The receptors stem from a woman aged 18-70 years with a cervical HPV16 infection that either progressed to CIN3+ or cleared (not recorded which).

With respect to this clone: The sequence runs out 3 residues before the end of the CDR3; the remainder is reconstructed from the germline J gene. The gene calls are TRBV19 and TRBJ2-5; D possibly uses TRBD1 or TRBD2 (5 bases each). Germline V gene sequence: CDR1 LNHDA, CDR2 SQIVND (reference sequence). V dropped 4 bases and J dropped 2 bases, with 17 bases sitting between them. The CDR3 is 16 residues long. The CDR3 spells CASSNPAEGSQETQYF. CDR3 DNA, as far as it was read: TGTGCCAGTAGTAACCCCGCCGAGGGGAGTCAAGAGACC.

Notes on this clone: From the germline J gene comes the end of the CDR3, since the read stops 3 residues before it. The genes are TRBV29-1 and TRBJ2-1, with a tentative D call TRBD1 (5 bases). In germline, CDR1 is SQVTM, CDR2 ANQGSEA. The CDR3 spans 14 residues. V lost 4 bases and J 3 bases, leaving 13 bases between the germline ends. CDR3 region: CSVGPQGSYNEQFF. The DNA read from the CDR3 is TGCAGCGTTGGCCCCCAGGGAAGCTACAATGAG.

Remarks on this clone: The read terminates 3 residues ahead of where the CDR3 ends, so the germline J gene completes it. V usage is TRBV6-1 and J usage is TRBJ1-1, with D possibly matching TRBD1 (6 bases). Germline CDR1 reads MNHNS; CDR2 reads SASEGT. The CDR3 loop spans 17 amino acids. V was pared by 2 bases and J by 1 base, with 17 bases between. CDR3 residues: CASSEITWAGENTEAFF. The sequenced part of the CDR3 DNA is TGTGCCAGCAGTGAAATAACTTGGGCAGGGGAGAACACTGAA.

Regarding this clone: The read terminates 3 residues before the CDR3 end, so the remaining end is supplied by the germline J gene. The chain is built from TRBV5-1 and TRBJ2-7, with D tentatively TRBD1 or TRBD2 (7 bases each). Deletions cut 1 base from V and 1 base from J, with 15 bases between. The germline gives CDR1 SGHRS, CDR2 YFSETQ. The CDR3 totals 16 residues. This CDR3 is CASSLNRGGESYEQYF. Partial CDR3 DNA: TGCGCCAGCAGCTTGAACAGGGGAGGGGAGTCCTACGAG.

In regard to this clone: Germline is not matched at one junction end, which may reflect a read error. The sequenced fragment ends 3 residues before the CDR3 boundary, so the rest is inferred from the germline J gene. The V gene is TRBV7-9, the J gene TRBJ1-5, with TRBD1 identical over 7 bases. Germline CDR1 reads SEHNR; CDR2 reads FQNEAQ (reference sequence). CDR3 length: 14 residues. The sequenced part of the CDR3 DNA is TGTGCCAGCAGCTTAGGGACAGGCAAACAGCCC. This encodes CASSLGTGKQP. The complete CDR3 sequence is CASSLGTGKQPQHF.

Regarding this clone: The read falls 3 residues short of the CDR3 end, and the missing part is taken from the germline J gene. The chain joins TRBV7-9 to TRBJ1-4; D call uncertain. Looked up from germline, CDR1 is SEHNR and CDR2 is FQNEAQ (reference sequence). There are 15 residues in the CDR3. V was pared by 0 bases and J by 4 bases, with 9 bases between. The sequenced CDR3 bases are TGTGCCAGCAGCTTAGCGTACAGACATAATGAAAAA. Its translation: CASSLAYRHNEK. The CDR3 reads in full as CASSLAYRHNEKLFF.

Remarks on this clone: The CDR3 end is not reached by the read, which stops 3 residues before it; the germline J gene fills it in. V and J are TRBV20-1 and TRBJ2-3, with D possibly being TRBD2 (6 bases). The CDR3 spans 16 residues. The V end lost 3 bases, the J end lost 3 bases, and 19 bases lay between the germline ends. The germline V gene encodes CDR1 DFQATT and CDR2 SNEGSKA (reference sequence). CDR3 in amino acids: CSASGTLGGGTDTQYF. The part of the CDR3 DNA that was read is TGCAGTGCTAGCGGGACTTTAGGAGGCGGGACAGATACG.

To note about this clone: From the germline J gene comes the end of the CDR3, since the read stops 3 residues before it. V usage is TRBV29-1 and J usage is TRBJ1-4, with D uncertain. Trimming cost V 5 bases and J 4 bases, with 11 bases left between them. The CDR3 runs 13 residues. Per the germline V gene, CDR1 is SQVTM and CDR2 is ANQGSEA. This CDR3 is CSVLWQDNEKLFF. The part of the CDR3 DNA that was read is TGCAGCGTTCTCTGGCAGGATAATGAAAAA.

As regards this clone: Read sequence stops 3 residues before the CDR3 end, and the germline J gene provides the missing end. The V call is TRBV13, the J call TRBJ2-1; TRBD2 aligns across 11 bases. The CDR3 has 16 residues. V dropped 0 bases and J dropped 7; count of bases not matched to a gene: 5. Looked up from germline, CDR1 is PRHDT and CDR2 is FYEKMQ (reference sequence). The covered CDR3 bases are TGTGCCAGCAGCTTAGGAGGTCTAGCGGGAGGAAATGAG. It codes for CASSLGGLAGGNE. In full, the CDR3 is CASSLGGLAGGNEQFF.

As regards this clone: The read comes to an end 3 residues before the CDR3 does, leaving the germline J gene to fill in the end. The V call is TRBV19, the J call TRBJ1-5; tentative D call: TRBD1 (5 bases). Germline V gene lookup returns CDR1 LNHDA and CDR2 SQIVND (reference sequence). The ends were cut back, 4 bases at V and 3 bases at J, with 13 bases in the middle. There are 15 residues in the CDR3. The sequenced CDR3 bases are TGTGCCAGTAGTACAAGGGGTGGGGACAATCAGCCC. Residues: CASSTRGGDNQP. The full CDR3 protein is CASSTRGGDNQPQHF.

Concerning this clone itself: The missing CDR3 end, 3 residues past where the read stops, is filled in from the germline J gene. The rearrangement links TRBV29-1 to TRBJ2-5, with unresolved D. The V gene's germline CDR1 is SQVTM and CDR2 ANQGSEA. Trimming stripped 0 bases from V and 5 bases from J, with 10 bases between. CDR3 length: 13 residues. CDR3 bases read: TGCAGCGTTGAAGAAACCCGGGTGGAGACC. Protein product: CSVEETRVET. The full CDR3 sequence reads CSVEETRVETQYF.

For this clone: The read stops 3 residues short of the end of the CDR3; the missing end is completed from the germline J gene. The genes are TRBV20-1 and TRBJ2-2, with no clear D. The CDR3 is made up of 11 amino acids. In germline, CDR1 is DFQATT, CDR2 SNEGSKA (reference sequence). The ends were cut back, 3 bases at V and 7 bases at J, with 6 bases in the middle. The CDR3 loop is CSASRGGELFF. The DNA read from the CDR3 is TGCAGTGCTAGTCGCGGCGGGGAG.

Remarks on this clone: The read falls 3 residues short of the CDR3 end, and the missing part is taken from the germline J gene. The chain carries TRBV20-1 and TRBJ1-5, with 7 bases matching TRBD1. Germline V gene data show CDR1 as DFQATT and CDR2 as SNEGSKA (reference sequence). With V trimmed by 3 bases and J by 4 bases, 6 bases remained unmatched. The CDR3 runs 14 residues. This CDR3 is CSASAGQVNQPQHF. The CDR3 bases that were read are TGCAGTGCTAGCGCCGGACAGGTGAATCAGCCC.

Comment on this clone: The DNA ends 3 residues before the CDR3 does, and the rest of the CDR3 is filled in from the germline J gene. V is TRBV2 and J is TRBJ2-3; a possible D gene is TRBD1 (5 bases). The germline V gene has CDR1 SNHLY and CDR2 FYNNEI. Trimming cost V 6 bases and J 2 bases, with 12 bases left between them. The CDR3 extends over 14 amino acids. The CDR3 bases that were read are TGTGCCAGCAGATCTACAGGTCCCACAGATACG. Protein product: CASRSTGPTDT. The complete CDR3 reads CASRSTGPTDTQYF.

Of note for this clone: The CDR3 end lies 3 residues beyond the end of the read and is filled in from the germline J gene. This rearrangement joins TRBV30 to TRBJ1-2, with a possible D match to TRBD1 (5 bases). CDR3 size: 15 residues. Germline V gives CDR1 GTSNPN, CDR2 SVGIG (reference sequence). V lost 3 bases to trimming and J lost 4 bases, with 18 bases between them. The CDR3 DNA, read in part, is TGTGCCTGGAGCCTGGGGGGGTTTACGGGCTATGGC. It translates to CAWSLGGFTGYG. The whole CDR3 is CAWSLGGFTGYGYTF. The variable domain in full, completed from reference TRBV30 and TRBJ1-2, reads SQTIHQWPATLVQPVGSPLSLECTVEGTSNPNLYWYRQAAGRGLQLLFYSVGIGQISSEVPQNLSASRPQDRQFILSSKKLLLSDSGFYLCAWSLGGFTGYGYTFGSGTRLTVV.